Below are 23 T cell receptor beta chains sequenced from a single sample in a study of read filtering for tumor transcriptome and immune sequencing (dated by TCRdb to the early 2020s). The sample was run on an Illumina HiSeq 4000. Starting from 400 ng RNA, TCR libraries were constructed with the Immunoverse kit using molecular barcoded adaptors that cover the alpha/delta and beta/gamma chains. TCRdb trimmed public reads at Q25 via fastp, called clones via MiXCR and kept in-frame beta chains. CDR3 protein sequences are deduplicated, and each keeps its most common genes and DNA. The sample has tens of thousands of distinct CDR3 sequences on record, 20% to 25% of them singletons. The ten largest clones capture 17% of the sample. The sequenced sample consisted of a population of CD138-negative cells sorted from bone marrow. According to the study, the label for this sample's cell subset or site signals: bone marrow mononuclear cells depleted of CD138+ plasma/myeloma cells by negative magnetic selection. Source of these receptors: a donor at least 40 years old with multiple myeloma.

This clonotype showed up many times. The V gene is TRBV28, the J gene TRBJ2-5; the match to TRBD1 covers 8 bases. Losses at the gene ends were 6 bases for V and 6 bases for J; bases not matched to a gene: 12. This CDR3 has 15 residues. Looked up from germline, CDR1 is MDHEN and CDR2 is SYDVKM. CDR3 amino acids: CASSPGQGVLKTQYF. The CDR3 DNA reads as TGTGCCAGCAGCCCTGGACAGGGTGTATTGAAGACCCAGTACTTC. Variable domain in full (rest from reference TRBV28 and TRBJ2-5): DVKVTQSSRYLVKRTGEKVFLECVQDMDHENMFWYRQDPGLGLRLIYFSYDVKMKEKGDIPEGYSVSREKKERFSLILESASTNQTSMYLCASSPGQGVLKTQYFGPGTRLLVL.

Within the sample, this clonotype is medium-sized. This chain joins TRBV19 and TRBJ2-1; TRBD1 might be the D (6 bases). The CDR3 runs 14 residues. CDR1 is LNHDA, CDR2 SQIVND, per germline (reference sequence). Between the trimmed V and J ends, which lost 3 bases and 4 bases, there was a span of 10 bases. Here the CDR3 reads CASSIIGGYNEQFF. CDR3 DNA sequence: TGTGCCAGTAGTATCATAGGGGGATACAATGAGCAGTTCTTC.

This clonotype was picked up many times. The chain recombines TRBV20-1 with TRBJ2-1; 8 bases are shared with TRBD2. The CDR3 length is 16 residues. Germline V gives CDR1 DFQATT, CDR2 SNEGSKA (reference sequence). Unmatched junction bases numbered 11, after V lost 3 bases and J lost 4 bases. CDR3 region: CSASSFVAGSYNEQFF. CDR3 coding DNA: TGCAGTGCTAGTAGTTTTGTAGCGGGGTCATACAATGAGCAGTTCTTC.

This clonotype has a count of ten or more. The chain links TRBV29-1 to TRBJ2-2; D is perhaps TRBD2 (5 bases). Germline CDR1 reads SQVTM; CDR2 reads ANQGSEA. This CDR3 has 11 residues. Trimming removed 4 bases from V and 6 bases from J, with 6 bases in between. Here the CDR3 reads CSVGGPGELFF. As DNA, the CDR3 is TGCAGCGTTGGAGGGCCCGGGGAGCTGTTTTTT.

The chain links TRBV28 to TRBJ1-5; 7 positions match TRBD1. This CDR3 is built from 16 residues. From germline, CDR1 is MDHEN and CDR2 SYDVKM. With 6 bases clipped from V and 6 bases from J, the junction kept 14 bases outside the gene matches. DNA of the CDR3: TGTGCCAGCAGCCGGGACAGCAATTCCCCCAGTCAGCCCCAGCATTTT. Translated, it gives CASSRDSNSPSQPQHF. The full variable domain, its missing parts supplied by reference TRBV28 and TRBJ1-5, is DVKVTQSSRYLVKRTGEKVFLECVQDMDHENMFWYRQDPGLGLRLIYFSYDVKMKEKGDIPEGYSVSREKKERFSLILESASTNQTSMYLCASSRDSNSPSQPQHFGDGTRLSIL.

This clonotype was seen a handful of times. A much bigger clone sits one base away, suggesting this may be a read error. The V gene is TRBV28, the J gene TRBJ2-1; 7 nucleotides line up with TRBD2. The trim removed 8 bases at V and 4 bases at J, leaving 11 bases unmatched. The CDR3 has 15 residues. CDR1 and CDR2 (germline): MDHEN, SYDVKM. The DNA for the CDR3 is TGTGCCAGCGGTGGTAGCGGGTCCAGGTACAATGAGCAGTTCTTC. Protein sequence: CASGGSGSRYNEQFF.

This clonotype was seen a handful of times. The J gene is TRBJ2-2, the V gene TRBV27, with D possibly being TRBD2 (6 bases). Trimming left V 3 bases short and J 4 bases short, with 15 bases between. Germline CDR1 is MNHEY and CDR2 is SMNVEV (reference sequence). The CDR3 has 16 residues. CDR3 region: CASSFRRNGGTGELFF. DNA for the CDR3: TGTGCCAGCAGTTTTCGGAGGAACGGGGGCACCGGGGAGCTGTTTTTT.

The table lists this clonotype with many counts. The chain links TRBV28 to TRBJ1-1; 11 bases are shared with TRBD1. Germline CDR1 and CDR2: MDHEN and SYDVKM. V dropped 3 bases and J dropped 8; count of bases not matched to a gene: 5. The CDR3 sequence is 14 residues long. This CDR3 reads CASSFGGQGVEAFF. Written as DNA, the CDR3 is TGTGCCAGCAGTTTTGGGGGACAGGGGGTAGAAGCTTTCTTT.

This clonotype has ten or more counts. The chain carries TRBV20-1 and TRBJ2-3; TRBD2 aligns across 10 bases. After removal of 4 bases from V and 2 bases from J, the junction contained 3 bases not matched to a gene. The CDR3 is 14 amino acids. CDR1 and CDR2 from the germline V gene are DFQATT and SNEGSKA (reference sequence). The CDR3 loop reads CSATSGRATDTQYF. CDR3 in DNA: TGCAGTGCTACAAGCGGGAGGGCCACAGATACGCAGTATTTT.

This clonotype was seen many times. A much larger clone differs from this one at a single base, so this may be a read error. The CDR3 does not end in the conserved phenylalanine or tryptophan, so this is likely a read error. The J gene is TRBJ2-1, the V gene TRBV27, with TRBD2 as a possible D gene (5 bases). The CDR3 loop spans 14 amino acids. The V gene's germline CDR1 is MNHEY and CDR2 SMNVEV (reference sequence). V was pared by 4 bases and J by 5 bases, with 12 bases between. This chain's CDR3 is CASSSPTRNNEQFL. CDR3 bases: TGTGCCAGCAGTTCCCCCACTAGAAACAATGAGCAGTTCCTC.

This clonotype was observed at least ten times. The J gene is TRBJ2-3, the V gene TRBV25-1; 9 nucleotides line up with TRBD2. V trimming: 4 bases; J trimming: 5 bases; junction bases outside the gene matches: 13. CDR1 MGHDK and CDR2 SYGVNS come from the germline V gene. This CDR3 spans 17 amino acids. The CDR3 DNA is TGTGCCAGCAGTGCCCGAGGTAGCGGGAGTCGAGGAGATACGCAGTATTTT. It translates to CASSARGSGSRGDTQYF.

CDR3 sequence: CASSYLRDGNQPQHF. CDR3 nucleotide sequence: TGTGCCAGCAGTTACCTTAGGGACGGCAATCAGCCCCAGCATTTT. This chain links TRBV6-5 with TRBJ1-5; possibly TRBD1 for D (5 bases). Germline V gives CDR1 MNHEY, CDR2 SVGAGI. V lost 2 bases, J lost 2 bases, and 10 bases lay in between. There are 15 residues in the CDR3.

This clonotype has ten or more counts. V usage is TRBV28 and J usage is TRBJ2-7; the D gene is possibly TRBD2 (6 bases). The CDR3 totals 16 residues. CDR1 is MDHEN and CDR2 is SYDVKM in the germline V gene. V lost 1 base and J 0 bases, leaving 13 bases between the germline ends. CDR3 DNA sequence: TGTGCCAGCAGTTTATTGCGGGGCCCAGGCTCCTACGAGCAGTACTTC. Amino acids: CASSLLRGPGSYEQYF.

At least ten counts were recorded for this clonotype. CDR3 sequence: CASSHSKRDQSYEQYF. CDR3 DNA sequence: TGTGCCAGCAGCCATAGTAAGCGGGATCAATCCTACGAGCAGTACTTC. V gene TRBV9 combines with J gene TRBJ2-7; 7 positions match TRBD2. Germline V gene lookup returns CDR1 SGDLS and CDR2 YYNGEE. CDR3 length equals 16 residues. Trimming removed 4 bases from V and 1 base from J; junction bases left unmatched: 11.

In its sample, this clonotype was seen many times. The chain links TRBV19 to TRBJ2-2, with TRBD2 matching over 11 bases. The CDR3 consists of 17 residues. V lost 8 bases, J lost 0 bases, and 8 bases stayed unmatched. In germline, CDR1 is LNHDA, CDR2 SQIVND (reference sequence). CDR3 sequence (DNA): TGTGCCAGTTGCCCGGGACTAGCGGTTTCGAACACCGGGGAGCTGTTTTTT. Protein product: CASCPGLAVSNTGELFF.

This clonotype was recorded many times. CDR3 loop: CATSRTGKNQPQHF. DNA for the CDR3: TGTGCCACCAGCCGGACAGGGAAAAATCAGCCCCAGCATTTT. The V gene is TRBV15, the J gene TRBJ1-5, with 8 bases lining up with TRBD1. This CDR3 spans 14 amino acids. V lost 5 bases and J lost 4; bases outside the gene matches: 4. Germline V lookup: CDR1 LNHNV, CDR2 YYDKDF (reference sequence).

This clonotype was recorded many times. The genes are TRBV15 and TRBJ2-5; 7 bases align to TRBD1. The CDR3 consists of 15 residues. J was trimmed by 3 bases and V by 3 bases; bases with no gene match: 7. In germline, CDR1 is LNHNV, CDR2 YYDKDF (reference sequence). DNA for the CDR3: TGTGCCACCAGCAGTAAAGGACAGGTAGAAGAGACCCAGTACTTC. It is translated as CATSSKGQVEETQYF.

This clonotype was detected ten times or more. The CDR3 sequence is CSASGISYNEQFF. The CDR3, as DNA: TGCAGTGCTAGCGGGATCTCCTACAATGAGCAGTTCTTC. V and J are TRBV20-1 and TRBJ2-1; weak D call: TRBD2 (5 bases). Germline CDR1 is DFQATT and CDR2 is SNEGSKA (reference sequence). The CDR3 sequence is 13 residues long. Trimming cost V 3 bases and J 0 bases, with 6 bases left between them.

In its sample, this clonotype was seen many times. Sequence at one end of the junction differs from germline and may be a read error. The chain couples TRBV3-1 to TRBJ2-7; 8 bases fit TRBD1. The CDR3 runs 14 residues. From germline, CDR1 is LGHDT and CDR2 YNNKEL (reference sequence). CDR3 residues: CASSTRTGSYEQCF. Written as DNA, the CDR3 is TGTGCCAGCAGCACTCGGACAGGGAGCTACGAGCAGTGCTTC.

This clonotype appeared a few times. J is TRBJ2-5 and V is TRBV11-2; 10 bases match TRBD2. The germline V gene encodes CDR1 SGHAT and CDR2 FQNNGV. The CDR3 sequence is 17 residues long. The J segment lost 4 bases and the V segment lost 3 bases, leaving 11 bases of the junction unmatched. This chain's CDR3 is CASSFSSGRLFAETQYF. Written as DNA, the CDR3 is TGTGCCAGCAGCTTTTCTAGCGGGAGACTTTTTGCAGAGACCCAGTACTTC. Based on the CDR3 plus reference TRBV11-2 and TRBJ2-5, the full variable domain is EAGVAQSPRYKIIEKRQSVAFWCNPISGHATLYWYQQILGQGPKLLIQFQNNGVVDDSQLPKDRFSAERLKGVDSTLKIQPAKLEDSAVYLCASSFSSGRLFAETQYFGPGTRLLVL.

This clonotype was recorded once. V and J are TRBV28 and TRBJ2-2; 10 bases line up with TRBD1. V shed 10 bases and J 7 bases; nucleotides not matched to a gene: 15. The germline gives CDR1 MDHEN, CDR2 SYDVKM. The CDR3 runs to 16 residues. This CDR3 reads CATGQGGRRFGGELFF. CDR3 bases: TGTGCCACCGGACAGGGGGGGCGAAGGTTCGGCGGGGAGCTGTTTTTT. The whole variable domain, filled in from reference TRBV28 and TRBJ2-2, reads DVKVTQSSRYLVKRTGEKVFLECVQDMDHENMFWYRQDPGLGLRLIYFSYDVKMKEKGDIPEGYSVSREKKERFSLILESASTNQTSMYLCATGQGGRRFGGELFFGEGSRLTVL.

The rearrangement joins TRBV29-1 to TRBJ1-1; 12 nucleotides align to TRBD1. CDR1 SQVTM and CDR2 ANQGSEA come from the germline V gene. The V and J ends lost 7 bases and 1 base, in that order; junction bases with no gene match: 7. The CDR3 extends over 15 amino acids. CDR3 amino acids: CSGGDRGLPNTEAFF. The CDR3 bases are TGCAGCGGGGGGGACAGGGGGCTTCCGAACACTGAAGCTTTCTTT.

There are many counts of this clonotype. The V and J genes are TRBV28 and TRBJ2-7, with 11 bases identical to TRBD2. The CDR3 sequence is 15 residues long. V lost 4 bases to trimming and J lost 4 bases; unmatched junction nucleotides: 6. Germline loops: CDR1 MDHEN, CDR2 SYDVKM. The DNA for the CDR3 is TGTGCCAGCAGTTCCCGACTAGCGGGATCGTACGAGCAGTACTTC. Translated: CASSSRLAGSYEQYF.